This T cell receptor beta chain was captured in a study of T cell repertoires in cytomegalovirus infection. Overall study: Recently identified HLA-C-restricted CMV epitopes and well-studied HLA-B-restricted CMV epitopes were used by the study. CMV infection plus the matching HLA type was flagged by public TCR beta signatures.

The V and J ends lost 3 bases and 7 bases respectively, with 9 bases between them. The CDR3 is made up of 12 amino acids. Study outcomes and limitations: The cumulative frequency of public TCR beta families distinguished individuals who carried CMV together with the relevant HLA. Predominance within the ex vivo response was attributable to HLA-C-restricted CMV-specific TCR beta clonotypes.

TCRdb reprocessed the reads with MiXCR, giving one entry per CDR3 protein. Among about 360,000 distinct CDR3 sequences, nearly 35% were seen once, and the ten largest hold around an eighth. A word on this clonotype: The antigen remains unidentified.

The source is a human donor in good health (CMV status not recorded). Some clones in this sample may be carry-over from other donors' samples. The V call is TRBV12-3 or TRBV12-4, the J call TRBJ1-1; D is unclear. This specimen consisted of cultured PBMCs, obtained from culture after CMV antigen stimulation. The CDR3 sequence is CASSFWRGEAFF. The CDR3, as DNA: TGTGCCAGCAGTTTTTGGCGGGGTGAAGCTTTCTTT.